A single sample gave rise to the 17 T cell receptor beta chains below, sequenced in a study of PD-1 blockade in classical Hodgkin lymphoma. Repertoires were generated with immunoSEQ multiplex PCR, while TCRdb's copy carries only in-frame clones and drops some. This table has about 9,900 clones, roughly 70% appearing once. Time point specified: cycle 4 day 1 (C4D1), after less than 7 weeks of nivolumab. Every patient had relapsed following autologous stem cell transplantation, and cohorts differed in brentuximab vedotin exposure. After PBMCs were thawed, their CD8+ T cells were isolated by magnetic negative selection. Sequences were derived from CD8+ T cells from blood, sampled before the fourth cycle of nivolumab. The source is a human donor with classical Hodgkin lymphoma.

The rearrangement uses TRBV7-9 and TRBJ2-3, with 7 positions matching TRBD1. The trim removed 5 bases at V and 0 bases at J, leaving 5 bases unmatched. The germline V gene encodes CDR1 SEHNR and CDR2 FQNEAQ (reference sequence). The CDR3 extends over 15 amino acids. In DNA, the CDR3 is TGTGCCAGCAGCAAAGGGACAGTTAGCACAGATACGCAGTATTTT. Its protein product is CASSKGTVSTDTQYF. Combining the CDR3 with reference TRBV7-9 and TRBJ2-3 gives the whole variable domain DTGVSQNPRHKITKRGQNVTFRCDPISEHNRLYWYRQTLGQGPEFLTYFQNEAQLEKSRLLSDRFSAERPKGSFSTLEIQRTEQGDSAMYLCASSKGTVSTDTQYFGPGTRLTVL.

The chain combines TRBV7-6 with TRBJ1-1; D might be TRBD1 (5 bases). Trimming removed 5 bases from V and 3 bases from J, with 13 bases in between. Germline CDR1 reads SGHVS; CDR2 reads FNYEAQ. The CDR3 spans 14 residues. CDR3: CASSRGSGDTEAFF. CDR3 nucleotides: TGTGCCAGCAGCCGGGGGTCCGGGGACACTGAAGCTTTCTTT. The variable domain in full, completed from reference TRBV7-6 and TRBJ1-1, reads GAGVSQSPRYKVTKRGQDVALRCDPISGHVSLYWYRQALGQGPEFLTYFNYEAQQDKSGLPNDRFSAERPEGSISTLTIQRTEQRDSAMYRCASSRGSGDTEAFFGQGTRLTVV.

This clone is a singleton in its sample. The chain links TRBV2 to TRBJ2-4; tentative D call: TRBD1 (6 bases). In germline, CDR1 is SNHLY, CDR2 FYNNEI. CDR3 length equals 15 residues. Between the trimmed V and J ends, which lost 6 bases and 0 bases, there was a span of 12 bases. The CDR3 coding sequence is TGTGCCAGCAGAGCCGGACAGTTAGCCAAAAACATTCAGTACTTC. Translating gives CASRAGQLAKNIQYF.

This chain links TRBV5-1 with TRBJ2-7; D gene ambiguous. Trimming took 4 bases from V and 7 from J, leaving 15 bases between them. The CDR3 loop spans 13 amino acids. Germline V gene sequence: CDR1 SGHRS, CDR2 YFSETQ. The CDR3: CASSPSVPREQYF. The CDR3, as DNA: TGCGCCAGCAGCCCCTCGGTCCCAAGGGAGCAGTACTTC.

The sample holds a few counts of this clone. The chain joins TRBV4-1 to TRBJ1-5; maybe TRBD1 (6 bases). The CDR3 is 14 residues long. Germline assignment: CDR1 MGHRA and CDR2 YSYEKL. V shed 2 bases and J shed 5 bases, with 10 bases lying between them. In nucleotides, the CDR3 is TGCGCCAGCAGCCAAATGGCAGGGGATCAGCCCCAGCATTTT. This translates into CASSQMAGDQPQHF.

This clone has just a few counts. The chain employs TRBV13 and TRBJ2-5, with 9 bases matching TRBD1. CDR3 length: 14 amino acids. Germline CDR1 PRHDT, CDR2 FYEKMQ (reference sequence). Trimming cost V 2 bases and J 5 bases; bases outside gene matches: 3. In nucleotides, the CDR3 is TGTGCCAGCAGCTTAACAGGGGGCCTGGAGACCCAGTACTTC. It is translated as CASSLTGGLETQYF.

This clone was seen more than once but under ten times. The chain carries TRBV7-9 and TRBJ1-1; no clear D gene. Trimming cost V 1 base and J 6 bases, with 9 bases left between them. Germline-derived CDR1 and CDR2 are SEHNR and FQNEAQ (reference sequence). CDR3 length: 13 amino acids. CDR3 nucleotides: TGTGCCAGCAGCTTAGGGGTACCCCCTGAAGCTTTCTTT. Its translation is CASSLGVPPEAFF.

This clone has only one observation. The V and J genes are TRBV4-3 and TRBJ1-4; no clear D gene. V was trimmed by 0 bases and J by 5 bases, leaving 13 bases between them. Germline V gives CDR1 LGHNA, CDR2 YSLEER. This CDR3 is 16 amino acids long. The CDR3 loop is CASSQDLFGRNEKLFF. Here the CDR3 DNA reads TGCGCCAGCAGCCAAGATCTTTTCGGCAGAAATGAAAAACTGTTTTTT.

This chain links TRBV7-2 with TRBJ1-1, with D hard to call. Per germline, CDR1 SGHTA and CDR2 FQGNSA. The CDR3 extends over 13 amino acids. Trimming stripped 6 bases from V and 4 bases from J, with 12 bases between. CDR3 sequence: CASSLVGSTEAFF. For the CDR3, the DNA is TGTGCCAGCAGTCTTGTGGGGAGCACTGAAGCTTTCTTT.

The CDR3 DNA is TGTGCCTGGGGAGAGCGCACAGATACGCAGTATTTT. Its translation: CAWGERTDTQYF. The J gene is TRBJ2-3, the V gene TRBV30, with D unresolved. Germline CDR1 reads GTSNPN; CDR2 reads SVGIG (reference sequence). This CDR3 spans 12 amino acids. Trimming stripped 5 bases from V and 1 base from J, with 7 bases between.

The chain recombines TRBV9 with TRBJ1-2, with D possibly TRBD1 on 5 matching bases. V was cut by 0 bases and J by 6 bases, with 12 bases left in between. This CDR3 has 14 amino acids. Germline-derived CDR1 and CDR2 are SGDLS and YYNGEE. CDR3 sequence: CASSVEGQGDGYTF. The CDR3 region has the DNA TGTGCCAGCAGCGTAGAAGGGCAGGGTGATGGCTACACCTTC.

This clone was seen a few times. CDR3 DNA sequence: TGTGCCAGCAGCCTAGGCGTGGAGGATAGGACAGATACGCAGTATTTT. Translated: CASSLGVEDRTDTQYF. The chain combines TRBV9 with TRBJ2-3; weak D call: TRBD2 (5 bases). V was clipped by 4 bases and J by 3 bases, with 18 bases between them. The CDR3 is 16 residues long. The germline CDR1 and CDR2 sequences are SGDLS and YYNGEE. Combining the CDR3 with reference TRBV9 and TRBJ2-3 gives the whole variable domain DSGVTQTPKHLITATGQRVTLRCSPRSGDLSVYWYQQSLDQGLQFLIQYYNGEERAKGNILERFSAQQFPDLHSELNLSSLELGDSALYFCASSLGVEDRTDTQYFGPGTRLTVL.

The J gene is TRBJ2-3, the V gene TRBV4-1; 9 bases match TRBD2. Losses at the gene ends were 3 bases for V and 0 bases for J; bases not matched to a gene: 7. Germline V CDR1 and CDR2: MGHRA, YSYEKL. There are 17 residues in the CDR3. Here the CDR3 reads CASSHPDTSGSTDTQYF. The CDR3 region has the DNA TGCGCCAGCAGCCATCCCGATACTAGCGGGAGCACAGATACGCAGTATTTT.

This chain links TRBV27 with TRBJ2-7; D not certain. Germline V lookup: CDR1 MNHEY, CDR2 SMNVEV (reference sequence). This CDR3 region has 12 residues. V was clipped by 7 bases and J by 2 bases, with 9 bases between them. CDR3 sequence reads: CASMDRAYEQYF. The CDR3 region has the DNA TGTGCCAGCATGGACCGGGCCTACGAGCAGTACTTC.

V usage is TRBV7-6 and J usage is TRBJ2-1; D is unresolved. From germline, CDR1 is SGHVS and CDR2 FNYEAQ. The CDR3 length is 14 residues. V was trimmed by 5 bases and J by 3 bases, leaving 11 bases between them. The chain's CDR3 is CASSARRIYNEQFF. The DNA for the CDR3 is TGTGCCAGCAGCGCCCGACGGATCTACAATGAGCAGTTCTTC.

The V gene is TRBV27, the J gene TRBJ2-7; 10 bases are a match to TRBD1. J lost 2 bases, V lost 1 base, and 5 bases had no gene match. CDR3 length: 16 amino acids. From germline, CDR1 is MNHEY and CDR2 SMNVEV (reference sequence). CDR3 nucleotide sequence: TGTGCCAGCAGTTTATTGACCGGGACAGGGGCCTACGAGCAGTACTTC. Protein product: CASSLLTGTGAYEQYF.

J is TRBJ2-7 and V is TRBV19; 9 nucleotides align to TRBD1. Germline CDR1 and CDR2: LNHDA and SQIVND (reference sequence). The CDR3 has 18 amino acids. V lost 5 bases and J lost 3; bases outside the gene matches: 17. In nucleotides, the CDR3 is TGTGCCAGTAGTGCCCTCGGGACAGGGTATCGGACCCTCTACGAGCAGTACTTC. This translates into CASSALGTGYRTLYEQYF.